Below are 11 T cell receptor beta chains sequenced from a single sample in a study of T cell responses to AZD1222 COVID-19 vaccine. Sequencing was performed with immunoSEQ multiplex PCR; in TCRdb, only in-frame clones are kept and a portion is missing. The data show about 130,000 clones, more than 75% seen once. Sequenced here: peripheral blood, sampled on day 0 of AZD1222 vaccination. The receptors originated from an adult in good health.

The rearrangement links TRBV28 to TRBJ1-5; TRBD1 aligns across 8 bases. The CDR3 covers 17 residues. In germline, CDR1 is MDHEN, CDR2 SYDVKM. V shed 3 bases and J 6 bases; nucleotides not matched to a gene: 13. The CDR3 region has the DNA TGTGCCAGCAGTTTGTGGAAGGGACAGGTTGGTGGTCAGCCCCAGCATTTT. Protein sequence: CASSLWKGQVGGQPQHF. The full variable domain, with the rest looked up from reference TRBV28 and TRBJ1-5, is DVKVTQSSRYLVKRTGEKVFLECVQDMDHENMFWYRQDPGLGLRLIYFSYDVKMKEKGDIPEGYSVSREKKERFSLILESASTNQTSMYLCASSLWKGQVGGQPQHFGDGTRLSIL.

The rearrangement joins TRBV27 to TRBJ1-1; D is perhaps TRBD1 (6 bases). The germline gives CDR1 MNHEY, CDR2 SMNVEV (reference sequence). The CDR3 covers 11 residues. Trimming pared 2 bases from V and 8 bases from J, leaving 6 bases between. The CDR3 DNA sequence: TGTGCCAGCAGTTTAGGGACAGAAGCTTTCTTT. Its translation is CASSLGTEAFF.

A word on this clone: Other nucleotide sequences from this sample produce the same CDR3. V usage is TRBV28 and J usage is TRBJ1-2; weak D call: TRBD1 (5 bases). The CDR3 totals 12 residues. V dropped 3 bases and J dropped 7 bases, with 9 bases sitting between them. The germline gives CDR1 MDHEN, CDR2 SYDVKM. The CDR3 sequence: CASSLKGPGYTF. CDR3 in DNA: TGTGCCAGCAGTTTGAAGGGGCCTGGCTACACCTTC.

In DNA form, the CDR3 reads TGTGCCAGCAGTGAAGGGGTATGGGACACTGAAGCTTTCTTT. Protein product: CASSEGVWDTEAFF. The chain joins TRBV6-1 to TRBJ1-1; the D is unclear. V shed 1 base and J shed 3 bases, with 9 bases lying between them. The CDR3 runs to 14 residues. CDR1 MNHNS and CDR2 SASEGT come from the germline V gene.

The chain uses TRBV6-7 and TRBJ1-6; no definite D call. TRBV6-7 falls under the ORF class, with uncertain function. V shed 6 bases and J shed 6 bases, with 12 bases lying between them. This CDR3 region has 14 residues. The DNA for the CDR3 is TGTGCCAGCAGCCTCAGACTAACTAATTCACCCCTCCACTTT. Its translation is CASSLRLTNSPLHF.

V usage is TRBV28 and J usage is TRBJ2-2; 7 bases are shared with TRBD1. The V gene end was trimmed by 2 bases and the J gene end by 3 bases; junction bases not matched to a gene: 6. Germline CDR1 reads MDHEN; CDR2 reads SYDVKM. The CDR3 extends over 16 amino acids. The DNA for the CDR3 is TGTGCCAGCAGTTTAACAGGGGCTTGGGACACCGGGGAGCTGTTTTTT. Its translation: CASSLTGAWDTGELFF.

The CDR3 DNA sequence: TGTGCCTGGGGCAGGGACAGGGTGTCCTACGAGCAGTACTTC. Its translation is CAWGRDRVSYEQYF. The chain uses TRBV30 and TRBJ2-7, with TRBD1 matching over 9 bases. The junction had 6 bases not matched to a gene; V was cut back by 5 bases and J by 1 base. The germline gives CDR1 GTSNPN, CDR2 SVGIG (reference sequence). The CDR3 is 14 amino acids.

The rearrangement joins TRBV5-4 to TRBJ1-2; D remains ambiguous. The CDR3 runs 14 residues. From germline, CDR1 is SGHNT and CDR2 YYREEE (reference sequence). Trimming removed 1 base from V and 3 bases from J, with 10 bases in between. The CDR3 DNA reads TGTGCCAGCAGCTTGTCGGAGGGATACTATGGCTACACCTTC. Protein: CASSLSEGYYGYTF.

This clone was seen a handful of times. This chain uses TRBV19 with TRBJ1-1, with unresolved D. Germline V gives CDR1 LNHDA, CDR2 SQIVND (reference sequence). This CDR3 is 13 amino acids long. V lost 5 bases to trimming and J lost 3 bases, with 10 bases between them. CDR3 bases: TGTGCCAGTAGTCCCCCAGTGGACACTGAAGCTTTCTTT. Protein sequence: CASSPPVDTEAFF.

The chain combines TRBV5-1 with TRBJ2-1; no reliable D call. The V and J ends lost 2 bases and 0 bases respectively, with 12 bases between them. Per the germline V gene, CDR1 is SGHRS and CDR2 is YFSETQ. The CDR3 spans 16 residues. The CDR3 DNA follows: TGCGCCAGCAGCTTCCAAATTACGAGCTCCTACAATGAGCAGTTCTTC. It translates to CASSFQITSSYNEQFF.

This chain joins TRBV11-3 and TRBJ2-3, with D perhaps TRBD1 (6 bases). This CDR3 spans 15 amino acids. CDR1 SGHNT and CDR2 YENEEA come from the germline V gene. V lost 1 base to trimming and J lost 4 bases, with 12 bases between them. CDR3 nucleotides: TGTGCCAGCAGCTTAGGCAGGGGTGGGCCAGATACGCAGTATTTT. It is translated as CASSLGRGGPDTQYF.